This T cell receptor beta chain was found in a study of cytomegalovirus exposure and HLA in healthy donors. Germline values: CDR1 SQVTM, CDR2 ANQGSEA. After removal of 5 bases from V and 0 bases from J, the junction contained 12 bases not matched to a gene. CDR3 length: 16 residues. Researchers ran the PCR with 60 Vbeta and 13 Jbeta primers. Profiling relied on immunoSEQ multiplex PCR, and the TCRdb table lists in-frame clones only, not all of them. The sample includes over 70,000 clones, 76% seen only once; the top ten take 1.2% to 1.5%. The V gene is TRBV29-1, the J gene TRBJ2-7; 8 nucleotides match TRBD1. This TCR was recovered from a male donor in good health and CMV-seronegative. Sample: PBMCs. In nucleotides, the CDR3 is TGCAGCGTTTCGGGAGTGAGGGACAGGAGCTCCTACGAGCAGTACTTC. Encoded protein: CSVSGVRDRSSYEQYF.